One and the same sample provided the 15 T cell receptor beta chains below, sequenced in a study of shared clonotypes between healthy human individuals. Positively selected for CCR7, the CD45RO-negative cells used as naive CD8 cells excluded terminally differentiated effector memory CD45RA+ cells. Some clones are missing from TCRdb's copy, which holds only in-frame ones; the method was immunoSEQ multiplex PCR. The table lists some 2,100,000 clones, around 93% of them singletons. The sample consisted of naive CD8+ T cells from PBMCs. These receptors all come from a man between 18 and 35 years old in good health. Some clones in this sample may be carry-over from other donors' samples.

The J gene is TRBJ2-2, the V gene TRBV11-3; possibly TRBD1 or TRBD2 for D (6 bases each). The CDR3 extends over 16 amino acids. CDR1 is SGHNT, CDR2 YENEEA, per germline. Trimming stripped 0 bases from V and 3 bases from J, with 11 bases between. CDR3 sequence: CASSLDPRGHTGELFF. The CDR3 DNA reads as TGTGCCAGCAGCTTAGATCCCCGGGGGCACACCGGGGAGCTGTTTTTT.

The chain combines TRBV15 with TRBJ2-1; maybe TRBD1 (6 bases). The CDR3 consists of 14 residues. Looked up from germline, CDR1 is LNHNV and CDR2 is YYDKDF (reference sequence). V lost 4 bases and J lost 5, with 12 bases in between. CDR3 sequence (DNA): TGTGCCACCAGCACAGGGGTAAGTCACAATGAGCAGTTCTTC. It codes for CATSTGVSHNEQFF.

The rearrangement uses TRBV2 and TRBJ2-1, with unresolved D. Germline V gene sequence: CDR1 SNHLY, CDR2 FYNNEI. This CDR3 is built from 14 residues. V was clipped by 5 bases and J by 0 bases, with 8 bases between them. The CDR3 nucleotides are TGTGCCAGCAGTACCTTCAGCTCCTACAATGAGCAGTTCTTC. Protein product: CASSTFSSYNEQFF.

This sequence joins TRBV7-9 and TRBJ2-1; possible D gene TRBD2, 6 bases. This CDR3 spans 16 amino acids. Looked up from germline, CDR1 is SEHNR and CDR2 is FQNEAQ (reference sequence). Trimming shortened V by 0 bases and J by 1 base, and 10 bases separated the two germline ends. The CDR3 DNA follows: TGTGCCAGCAGCTTAGCATGGGGGGATTCCTACAATGAGCAGTTCTTC. It codes for CASSLAWGDSYNEQFF.

V is TRBV7-8 and J is TRBJ2-1; possible D gene TRBD1, 6 bases. There are 13 residues in the CDR3. Trimming cost V 3 bases and J 6 bases, with 9 bases left between them. Germline-derived CDR1 and CDR2 are SGHVS and FQNEAQ. This CDR3 reads CASSFQGLNEQFF. DNA of the CDR3: TGTGCCAGCAGCTTCCAGGGGCTCAATGAGCAGTTCTTC.

This chain connects TRBV27 to TRBJ1-2; 9 bases align to TRBD1. This CDR3 spans 15 amino acids. Trimming at V came to 6 bases and at J to 4 bases, leaving 9 bases not matched to a gene. Germline V gene sequence: CDR1 MNHEY, CDR2 SMNVEV (reference sequence). CDR3 residues: CASSFNRGPGYGYTF. The CDR3 DNA reads TGTGCCAGCAGCTTTAACAGGGGGCCAGGCTATGGCTACACCTTC.

The chain carries TRBV5-5 and TRBJ2-7; possible D gene TRBD2, 7 bases. V lost 4 bases, J lost 5 bases, and 16 bases lay in between. There are 14 residues in the CDR3. In germline, CDR1 is SGHKS, CDR2 YYEKEE (reference sequence). The CDR3 is CASSQVGGPHEQYF. The CDR3 coding sequence is TGTGCCAGCAGCCAGGTGGGGGGGCCCCACGAGCAGTACTTC. Variable domain in full (rest from reference TRBV5-5 and TRBJ2-7): DAGVTQSPTHLIKTRGQQVTLRCSPISGHKSVSWYQQVLGQGPQFIFQYYEKEERGRGNFPDRFSARQFPNYSSELNVNALLLGDSALYLCASSQVGGPHEQYFGPGTRLTVT.

The V call is TRBV10-1, the J call TRBJ2-1, with 14 bases fitting TRBD2. This CDR3 region has 19 residues. Germline-derived CDR1 and CDR2 are WNHNN and SYGVQD (reference sequence). The trim removed 0 bases at V and 0 bases at J, leaving 4 bases unmatched. The CDR3 protein is CASSESTGLAGDSYNEQFF. The CDR3 nucleotides are TGCGCCAGCAGTGAGTCGACGGGACTAGCGGGGGACTCCTACAATGAGCAGTTCTTC.

The chain couples TRBV6-4 to TRBJ2-1; D is possibly TRBD2 (6 bases). Trimming pared 8 bases from V and 0 bases from J, leaving 8 bases between. CDR1 and CDR2 (germline): MRHNA, SNTAGT. CDR3 length: 13 amino acids. CDR3 nucleotide sequence: TGTGCCAGCGCGGGAAGCTCCTACAATGAGCAGTTCTTC. This gives the protein CASAGSSYNEQFF.

This rearrangement joins TRBV19 to TRBJ1-1; D is uncertain. The germline gives CDR1 LNHDA, CDR2 SQIVND (reference sequence). V was trimmed by 3 bases and J by 6 bases, leaving 23 bases between them. The CDR3 covers 17 residues. The chain's CDR3 is CASSIPPHGIRAPEAFF. The CDR3 bases are TGTGCCAGTAGTATCCCCCCCCATGGGATCCGCGCCCCTGAAGCTTTCTTT.

The chain's CDR3 is CASSQDAETYEQYF. For the CDR3, the DNA is TGCGCCAGCAGCCAAGACGCCGAAACCTACGAGCAGTACTTC. The V call is TRBV4-3, the J call TRBJ2-7, with D hard to call. Trimming removed 0 bases at V and 2 bases at J, with 8 bases between. CDR1 is LGHNA, CDR2 YSLEER, per germline. The CDR3 extends over 14 amino acids.

The gene calls are TRBV28 and TRBJ2-7; perhaps TRBD2 as D (5 bases). Trimming took off 3 bases at V and 3 bases at J, with 9 bases between the two ends. The CDR3 length is 13 residues. The germline V gene has CDR1 MDHEN and CDR2 SYDVKM. The CDR3: CASSFFEGYEQYF. CDR3 bases: TGTGCCAGCAGTTTTTTTGAGGGCTACGAGCAGTACTTC. The whole variable domain, filled in from reference TRBV28 and TRBJ2-7, reads DVKVTQSSRYLVKRTGEKVFLECVQDMDHENMFWYRQDPGLGLRLIYFSYDVKMKEKGDIPEGYSVSREKKERFSLILESASTNQTSMYLCASSFFEGYEQYFGPGTRLTVT.

The chain recombines TRBV7-6 with TRBJ2-3, with 8 bases fitting TRBD2. This CDR3 spans 15 amino acids. The germline V gene has CDR1 SGHVS and CDR2 FNYEAQ. The V and J ends lost 2 bases and 5 bases, in that order; junction bases with no gene match: 6. CDR3 in DNA: TGTGCCAGCAGCTTAACGCGGGGGGCTAGAGATACGCAGTATTTT. This sequence encodes CASSLTRGARDTQYF.

V gene TRBV30 combines with J gene TRBJ2-1; D is possibly TRBD1 (5 bases). From germline, CDR1 is GTSNPN and CDR2 SVGIG (reference sequence). The CDR3 covers 15 residues. Between the trimmed V and J ends, which lost 0 bases and 3 bases, there was a span of 12 bases. CDR3 nucleotides: TGTGCCTGGAGTGTACATTGGCAGGGCTACAATGAGCAGTTCTTC. Its protein product is CAWSVHWQGYNEQFF. Filled out from reference TRBV30 and TRBJ2-1, the complete variable domain reads SQTIHQWPATLVQPVGSPLSLECTVEGTSNPNLYWYRQAAGRGLQLLFYSVGIGQISSEVPQNLSASRPQDRQFILSSKKLLLSDSGFYLCAWSVHWQGYNEQFFGPGTRLTVL.

V gene TRBV4-2 combines with J gene TRBJ2-3, with D perhaps given as TRBD1 or TRBD2 (5 bases each). The CDR3 extends over 15 amino acids. V shed 3 bases and J shed 2 bases, with 12 bases lying between them. Germline CDR1 and CDR2: LGHNA and YNFKEQ. CDR3 DNA: TGTGCCAGCAGCCAGGGGCTAGCAGTCACAGATACGCAGTATTTT. Encoded protein: CASSQGLAVTDTQYF.